This T cell receptor (beta chain) derives from a study of technical replicates of blood from a few donors. The J segment lost 5 bases and the V segment lost 5 bases, leaving 5 bases of the junction unmatched. From germline, CDR1 is MNHNS and CDR2 SASEGT. This CDR3 is built from 15 residues. Only in-frame clones appear in the TCRdb table, and some are missing; sequencing was by immunoSEQ multiplex PCR. Of 30,000 to 40,000 clones listed, approximately 94% were seen once; the top ten hold around 3.9%. The genes are TRBV6-1 and TRBJ2-1; TRBD2 matches at 11 bases. The sequence derives from a human donor in good health. Some clones in this sample may be carry-over from other donors' samples. Material: PBMCs. CDR3: CASSPLAGGNNEQFF. The CDR3 DNA reads TGTGCCAGCAGTCCGTTAGCGGGAGGGAACAATGAGCAGTTCTTC.